This entry describes one TCR beta chain. The entry originates in a study of T cells expressing NK-cell markers. TCRdb re-analyzed the 5' RACE reads; it lists each CDR3 protein once, without DNA. Its table records about 450,000 distinct CDR3 sequences. Germline CDR1 is SGHTA and CDR2 is FQGNSA. The CDR3 extends over 14 amino acids. The chain is built from TRBV7-2 and TRBJ2-3. The sample taken for sequencing was blood T cells: a sorted CD56 or NKG2C T cell subset, CD4+ or CD8+ T cells, or bulk PBMC T cells (not recorded which). This clonotype was sampled from a woman between 18 and 70 years old in good health. CDR3 sequence: CASSLAAATDTQYF.